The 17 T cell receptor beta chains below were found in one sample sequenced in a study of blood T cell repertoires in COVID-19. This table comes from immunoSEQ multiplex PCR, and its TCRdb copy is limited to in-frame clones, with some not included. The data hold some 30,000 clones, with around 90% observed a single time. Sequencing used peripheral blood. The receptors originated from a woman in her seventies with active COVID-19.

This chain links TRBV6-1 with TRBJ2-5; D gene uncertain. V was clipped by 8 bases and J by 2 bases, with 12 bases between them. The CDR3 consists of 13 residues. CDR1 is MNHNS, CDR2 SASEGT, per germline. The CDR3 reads CASLRSVQETQYF. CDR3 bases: TGTGCCAGCCTTCGTTCGGTACAAGAGACCCAGTACTTC.

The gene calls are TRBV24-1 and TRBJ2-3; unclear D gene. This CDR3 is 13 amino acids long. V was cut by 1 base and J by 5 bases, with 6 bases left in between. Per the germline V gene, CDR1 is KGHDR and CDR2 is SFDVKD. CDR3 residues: CATSDFPQDTQYF. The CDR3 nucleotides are TGTGCCACCAGTGATTTCCCCCAAGATACGCAGTATTTT.

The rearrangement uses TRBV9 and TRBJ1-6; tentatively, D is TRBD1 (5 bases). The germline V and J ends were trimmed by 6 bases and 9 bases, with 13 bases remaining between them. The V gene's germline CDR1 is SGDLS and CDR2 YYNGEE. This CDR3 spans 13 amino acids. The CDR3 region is CASTPGGGSPLHF. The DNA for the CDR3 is TGTGCCAGCACCCCGGGGGGAGGTTCACCCCTCCACTTT.

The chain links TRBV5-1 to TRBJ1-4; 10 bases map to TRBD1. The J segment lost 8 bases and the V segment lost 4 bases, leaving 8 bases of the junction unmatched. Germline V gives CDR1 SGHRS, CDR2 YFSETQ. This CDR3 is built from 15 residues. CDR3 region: CASSPAGTGAEKLFF. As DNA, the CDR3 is TGCGCCAGCAGCCCGGCGGGGACAGGGGCCGAAAAACTGTTTTTT. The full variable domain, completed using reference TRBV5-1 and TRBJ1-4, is KAGVTQTPRYLIKTRGQQVTLSCSPISGHRSVSWYQQTPGQGLQFLFEYFSETQRNKGNFPGRFSGRQFSNSRSEMNVSTLELGDSALYLCASSPAGTGAEKLFFGSGTQLSVL.

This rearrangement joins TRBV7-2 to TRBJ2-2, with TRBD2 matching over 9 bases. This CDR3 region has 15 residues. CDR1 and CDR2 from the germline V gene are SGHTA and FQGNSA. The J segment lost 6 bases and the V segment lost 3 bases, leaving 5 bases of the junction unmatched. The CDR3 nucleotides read TGTGCCAGCAGCTTCCACTTAGCGGGAGCCGGGGAGCTGTTTTTT. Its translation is CASSFHLAGAGELFF.

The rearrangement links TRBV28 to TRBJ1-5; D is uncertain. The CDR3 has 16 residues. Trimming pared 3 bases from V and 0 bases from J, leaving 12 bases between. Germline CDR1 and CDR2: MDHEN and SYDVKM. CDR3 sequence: CASSFLDRGSNQPQHF. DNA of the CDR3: TGTGCCAGCAGTTTCCTGGATAGAGGTAGCAATCAGCCCCAGCATTTT. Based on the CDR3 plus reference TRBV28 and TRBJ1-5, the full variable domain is DVKVTQSSRYLVKRTGEKVFLECVQDMDHENMFWYRQDPGLGLRLIYFSYDVKMKEKGDIPEGYSVSREKKERFSLILESASTNQTSMYLCASSFLDRGSNQPQHFGDGTRLSIL.

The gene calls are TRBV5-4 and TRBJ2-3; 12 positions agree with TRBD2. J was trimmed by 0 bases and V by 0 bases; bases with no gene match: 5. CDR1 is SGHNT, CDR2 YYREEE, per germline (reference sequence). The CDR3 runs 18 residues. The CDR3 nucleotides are TGTGCCAGCAGCTTGGGGGGACTAGCGGGCCCTAGCACAGATACGCAGTATTTT. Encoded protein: CASSLGGLAGPSTDTQYF.

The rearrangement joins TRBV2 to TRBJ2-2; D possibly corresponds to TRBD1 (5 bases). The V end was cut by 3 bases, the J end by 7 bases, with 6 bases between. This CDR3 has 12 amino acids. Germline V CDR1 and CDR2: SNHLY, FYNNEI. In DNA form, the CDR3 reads TGTGCCAGCAGTGACGACAGCGGGGAGCTGTTTTTT. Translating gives CASSDDSGELFF.

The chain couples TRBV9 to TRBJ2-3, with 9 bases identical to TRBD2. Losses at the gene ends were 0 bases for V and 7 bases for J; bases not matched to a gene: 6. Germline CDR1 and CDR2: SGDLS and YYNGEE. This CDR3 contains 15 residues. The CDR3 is CASSVEAGGRNTQYF. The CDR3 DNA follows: TGTGCCAGCAGCGTAGAGGCGGGGGGGCGAAATACGCAGTATTTT.

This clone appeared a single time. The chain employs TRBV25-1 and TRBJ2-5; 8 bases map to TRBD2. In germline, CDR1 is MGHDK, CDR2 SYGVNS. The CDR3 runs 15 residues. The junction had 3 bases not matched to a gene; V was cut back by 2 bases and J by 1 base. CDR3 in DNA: TGTGCCAGCAGTGAACAAAGCGGGGGCCAAGAGACCCAGTACTTC. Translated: CASSEQSGGQETQYF.

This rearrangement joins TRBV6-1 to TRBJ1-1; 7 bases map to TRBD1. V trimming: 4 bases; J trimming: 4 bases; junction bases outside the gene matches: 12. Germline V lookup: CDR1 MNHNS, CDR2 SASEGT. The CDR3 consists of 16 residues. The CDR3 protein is CASSARRGGPSTEAFF. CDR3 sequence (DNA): TGTGCCAGCAGTGCTCGAAGAGGGGGCCCAAGCACTGAAGCTTTCTTT.

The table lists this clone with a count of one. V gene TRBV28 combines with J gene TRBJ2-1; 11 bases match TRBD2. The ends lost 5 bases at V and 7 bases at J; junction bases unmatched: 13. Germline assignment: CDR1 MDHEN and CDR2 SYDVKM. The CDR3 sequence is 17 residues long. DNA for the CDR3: TGTGCCAGCAGTCCCCCTATAGCGGGGGGGCGAGGGAATGAGCAGTTCTTC. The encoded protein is CASSPPIAGGRGNEQFF.

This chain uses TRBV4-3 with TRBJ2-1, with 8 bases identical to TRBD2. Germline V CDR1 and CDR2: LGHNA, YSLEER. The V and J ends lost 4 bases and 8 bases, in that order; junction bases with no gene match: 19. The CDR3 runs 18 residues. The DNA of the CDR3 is TGCGCCAGCAGCCGGCTCCCCGGGGGGGGCCGGAGTGGGGATGAGCAGTTCTTC. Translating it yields CASSRLPGGGRSGDEQFF.

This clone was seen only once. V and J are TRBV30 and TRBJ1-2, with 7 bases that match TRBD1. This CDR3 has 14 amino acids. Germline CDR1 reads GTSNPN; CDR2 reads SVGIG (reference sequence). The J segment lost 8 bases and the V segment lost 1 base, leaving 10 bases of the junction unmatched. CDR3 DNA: TGTGCCTGGAGTGATGGTAGGGGGCAACAGGGCTACACCTTC. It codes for CAWSDGRGQQGYTF.

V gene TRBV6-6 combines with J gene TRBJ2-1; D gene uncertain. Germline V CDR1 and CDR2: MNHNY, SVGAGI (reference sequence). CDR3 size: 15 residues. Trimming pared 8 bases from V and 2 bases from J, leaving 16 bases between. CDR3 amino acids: CASGLGVLTYNEQFF. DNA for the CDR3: TGTGCCAGCGGGCTGGGCGTCCTAACCTACAATGAGCAGTTCTTC.

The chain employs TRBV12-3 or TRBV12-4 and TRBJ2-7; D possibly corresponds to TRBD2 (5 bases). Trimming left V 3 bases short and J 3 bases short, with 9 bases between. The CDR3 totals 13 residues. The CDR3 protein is CASSFEGNYEQYF. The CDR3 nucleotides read TGTGCCAGCAGTTTTGAGGGTAACTACGAGCAGTACTTC.

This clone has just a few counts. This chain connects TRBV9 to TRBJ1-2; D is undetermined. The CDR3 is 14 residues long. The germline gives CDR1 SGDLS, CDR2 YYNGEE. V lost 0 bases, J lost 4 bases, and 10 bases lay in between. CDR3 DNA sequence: TGTGCCAGCAGCGTAGCTTCGGGGTCCTATGGCTACACCTTC. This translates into CASSVASGSYGYTF.